This note documents a single T cell receptor beta chain sequence. V was clipped by 3 bases and J by 7 bases; unmatched bases: 4. From germline, CDR1 is SGDLS and CDR2 YYNGEE. CDR3 length equals 14 residues. Repertoires were generated with immunoSEQ multiplex PCR, while TCRdb's copy carries only in-frame clones and drops some. Here the sample spans some 92,000 clones, approximately 90% being singletons. The sample is drawn from a study of T cell responses to AZD1222 COVID-19 vaccine. V and J are TRBV9 and TRBJ1-6; 7 bases match TRBD1. The sequence came from an adult in good health. The source material was peripheral blood, sampled on day 0 of AZD1222 vaccination. The CDR3 loop is CASSGGQPNSPLHF. CDR3 coding DNA: TGTGCCAGCAGCGGGGGACAGCCAAATTCACCCCTCCACTTT.